Listed below are T cell receptor beta chains from one sample, sequenced in a study of beta chain features in type 1 diabetes. Profiling relied on immunoSEQ multiplex PCR, and the TCRdb table lists in-frame clones only, not all of them. The sample carries about 160,000 clones, about 8.3% recorded once. Sequences were obtained from central memory CD4+ T cells from blood. Every receptor here comes from a woman aged 18-29 years with type 1 diabetes. Each CDR3 is given with its conserved first and last residue. The order of the fields is D gene, clone size, V gene, J gene, CDR3 DNA, CDR3 protein. A D gene is named only where the DNA matches it firmly. Clone size is not always given. Where it is, it says once, few, many or a class for expanded clones.

.	.	TRBV19	TRBJ2-7	TGTGCCAGTAGTAGAACAGGGGGGGTGTACGAGCAGTACTTC	CASSRTGGVYEQYF
.	many	TRBV18	TRBJ2-7	TGTGCCAGCTCTCCCCCGGGGTCCTATGGGGAGCAGTACTTC	CASSPPGSYGEQYF
TRBD2	few	TRBV4-3	TRBJ2-5	TGCGCCAGCAGCCAAGATCGGGCCCTAGCGGAAGAGACCCAGTACTTC	CASSQDRALAEETQYF
.	few	TRBV28	TRBJ1-1	TGTGCCAGCAGGTGGGTCTATCGGGGGATGAACACTGAAGCTTTCTTT	CASRWVYRGMNTEAFF
.	.	TRBV19	TRBJ1-5	TGTGCCAGTAGTATAGCAGGGCCAGGGATACGTCAGCCCCAGCATTTT	CASSIAGPGIRQPQHF
.	few	TRBV5-1	TRBJ2-1	TGCGCCAGCAGCTCCGGGGGGCCTTACAATGAGCAGTTCTTC	CASSSGGPYNEQFF
.	.	TRBV11-1	TRBJ2-1	TGTGCCAGCAGCCCACGACTAGTTGGGAATGAGCAGTTCTTC	CASSPRLVGNEQFF
TRBD2	once	TRBV6-5	TRBJ2-3	TGTGCCAGCAGTTACTCCCTAGCGGGAGGTGGAGATACGCAGTATTTT	CASSYSLAGGGDTQYF
TRBD1	few	TRBV5-1	TRBJ2-5	TGCGCCAGCAGCTTGGGGGACAGGTACCAAGAGACCCAGTACTTC	CASSLGDRYQETQYF
TRBD1	many	TRBV11-2	TRBJ1-2	TGTGCCAGCAGCCAGGGGACAGGCGGAGTTGGCTACACCTTC	CASSQGTGGVGYTF
.	.	TRBV7-9	TRBJ1-4	TGTGCCAGCAGCATCTACGCAACTAATGAAAAACTGTTTTTT	CASSIYATNEKLFF
TRBD2	.	TRBV7-2	TRBJ2-7	TGTGCCAGCAGCTTAGAAGGGACTAGCGGGGGCTACGAGCAGTACTTC	CASSLEGTSGGYEQYF
TRBD1	few	TRBV18	TRBJ1-1	TGTGCCAGCTCACCACGCGGACAGGGGAGGATAGGCACTGAAGCTTTCTTT	CASSPRGQGRIGTEAFF
.	.	TRBV6-5	TRBJ1-2	TGTGCCAGCACCAACCCCTTGACAGGCGAGTCGAGCTACACCTTC	CASTNPLTGESSYTF
TRBD1	few	TRBV15	TRBJ2-3	TGTGCCACCAGCCTCCCGGGACAGGGGTATACGCAGTATTTT	CATSLPGQGYTQYF
TRBD1	few	TRBV4-3	TRBJ2-6	TGCGCCAGCAGCCAAGAGGGCAGGGGGCTCAGTGGGGCCAACGTCCTGACTTTC	CASSQEGRGLSGANVLTF
TRBD1	.	TRBV5-1	TRBJ2-1	TGCGCCAGCAGGGGGACAGGGGAGGTCCATGAGCAGTTCTTC	CASRGTGEVHEQFF
.	few	TRBV2	TRBJ1-2	TGTGCCAGCAGTGAGCGGCAGCTTGGCTACACCTTC	CASSERQLGYTF
TRBD1	few	TRBV5-6	TRBJ2-3	TGTGCCAGCAGCTTGGAGGACAGGGGGACAGATACGCAGTATTTT	CASSLEDRGTDTQYF
.	few	TRBV7-9	TRBJ2-2	TGTGCCAGCAGCTTCCGGAATCCAGGGGTTACCGGGGAGCTGTTTTTT	CASSFRNPGVTGELFF
TRBD1	.	TRBV10-3	TRBJ2-7	TGTGCCATCAAACTAGAAAGGACAGGGGTCTACGAGCAGTACTTC	CAIKLERTGVYEQYF
.	.	TRBV10-3	TRBJ2-7	TGTGCCGGAGGGGCTCCCTACGAGCAGTACTTC	CAGGAPYEQYF
TRBD1	.	TRBV6-5	TRBJ1-3	TGTGCCAGCAGATCAGTCAGGGGGACCATATATTTT	CASRSVRGTIYF
.	few	TRBV6-5	TRBJ2-3	TGTGCCAGCAGGCCGCCCGGGGGGCCGGATACGCAGTATTTT	CASRPPGGPDTQYF
.	few	TRBV7-9	TRBJ2-5	TGTGCCAGCAGCTCACCACAGGGACCCCAAGAGACCCAGTACTTC	CASSSPQGPQETQYF
.	.	TRBV28	TRBJ2-2	TGTGCCAGCAGTTTATCAGTCCAGGGTTGGGCCGGGGAGCTGTTTTTT	CASSLSVQGWAGELFF
.	few	TRBV30	TRBJ2-7	TGTGCCTGGAGTGTCGGGGTTTACGACGAGCAGTACTTC	CAWSVGVYDEQYF
.	.	TRBV5-1	TRBJ1-5	TGCGCCAGCAGCTTTGGGGAGAGCAATCAGCCCCAGCATTTT	CASSFGESNQPQHF
TRBD1	.	TRBV7-9	TRBJ2-1	TGTGCCAGCAGCTCCTCCGGGACAGGGGGCTCAGAAGAGCAGTTCTTC	CASSSSGTGGSEEQFF
.	few	TRBV7-2	TRBJ1-6	TGTGCCAGCAGCCCCCAGGGGCGAGATAATTCACCCCTCCACTTT	CASSPQGRDNSPLHF
TRBD2	.	TRBV18	TRBJ2-2	TGTGCCAGCTCACCGGGACTAGCGGGAGCCGGGGAGCTGTTTTTT	CASSPGLAGAGELFF
.	few	TRBV19	TRBJ2-6	TGTGCCAGTACTAACCCACGGGCTGGGGCCAACGTCCTGACTTTC	CASTNPRAGANVLTF
.	.	TRBV11-3	TRBJ2-7	TGTGCCAGCAGCCCCTCCAGGGTCGAGCAGTACTTC	CASSPSRVEQYF
.	few	TRBV11-2	TRBJ2-5	TGTGCCAGCAGCCCAGGGGCTAGCCAAGAGACCCAGTACTTC	CASSPGASQETQYF
TRBD2	.	TRBV29-1	TRBJ2-1	TGCAGCGTTGAAGACCCCCGACTAGCGGGTGGTTCCAATGAGCAGTTCTTC	CSVEDPRLAGGSNEQFF
.	few	TRBV2	TRBJ2-7	TGTGCCAGCGGCCACAGACCGTACGAGCAGTACTTC	CASGHRPYEQYF
.	.	TRBV18	TRBJ1-6	TGTGCCAGCTCAGCCCGGGATCGTAATTCACCCCTCCACTTT	CASSARDRNSPLHF
TRBD2	.	TRBV7-2	TRBJ2-3	TGTGCCAGCAGCTTAGCGGCTAGCGGGGCCGGGGATACGCAGTATTTT	CASSLAASGAGDTQYF
TRBD1	.	TRBV11-2	TRBJ1-5	TGTGCCAGCAGCTGGACAGGGGGAAATCAGCCCCAGCATTTT	CASSWTGGNQPQHF
.	few	TRBV5-4	TRBJ2-1	TGTGCCAGCAGCCAAGATCCCTCGGGATCTAACAATGAGCAGTTCTTC	CASSQDPSGSNNEQFF
.	few	TRBV4-3	TRBJ2-1	TGCGCCAGCAGCCGAGTCTCGGGGGTCAATGAGCAGTTCTTC	CASSRVSGVNEQFF
.	.	TRBV6-6	TRBJ1-1	TGTGCCAGCGCGACCGGGGGTGGATCTGAAGCTTTCTTT	CASATGGGSEAFF
TRBD1	few	TRBV28	TRBJ2-4	TGTGCCAGCAGTTTAGGGGGGACAGGGGGATTCGGCAAAAACATTCAGTACTTC	CASSLGGTGGFGKNIQYF
.	.	TRBV30	TRBJ1-2	TGTGCCTGGAGTGTACATGGAAGAGGCGGCTACACCTTC	CAWSVHGRGGYTF
.	few	TRBV4-3	TRBJ2-7	TGCGCCAGCAGCCAAGAGTCAGGGTCATGGTACGAGCAGTACTTC	CASSQESGSWYEQYF
.	few	TRBV7-9	TRBJ2-1	TGTGCCAGCAGCTTAGGCCCCGGGACTCTTAATGAGCAGTTCTTC	CASSLGPGTLNEQFF
.	few	TRBV9	TRBJ2-2	TGTGCCAGCAGCGGGACTACCTTGAACACCGGGGAGCTGTTTTTT	CASSGTTLNTGELFF
.	.	TRBV23-1	TRBJ1-2	TGCGCCAGCAGTCGCGAACAGGGACAAGGGTATGGCTACACCTTC	CASSREQGQGYGYTF
.	few	TRBV6-6	TRBJ2-5	TGTGCCAGCAGTTACTCGAACAGAGAGGAGACCCAGTACTTC	CASSYSNREETQYF
.	few	TRBV27	TRBJ1-1	TGTGCCAGCAGGCTAAGGGGTGAAGCTTTCTTT	CASRLRGEAFF
.	.	TRBV14	TRBJ1-2	TGTGCCAGCAGCAACCTAGGACAGCTGAACTATGGCTACACCTTC	CASSNLGQLNYGYTF
TRBD2	.	TRBV19	TRBJ2-1	TGTGCCAGTAGTCCGGAGACTAGCCCAGCTAATGAGCAGTTCTTC	CASSPETSPANEQFF
.	few	TRBV15	TRBJ2-2	TGTGCCACCAGCTCGCGAGCCCCAGCGGTGAACACCGGGGAGCTGTTTTTT	CATSSRAPAVNTGELFF
TRBD1	.	TRBV6-5	TRBJ1-2	TGTGCCAGCAGTTATCAGGGGGCGGCCTATGGCTACACCTTC	CASSYQGAAYGYTF